A single sample gave rise to the 29 T cell receptor beta chains below, sequenced in a study of vaccination effects on CD4 cells after COVID-19. No antigens are known for them. Having been cultured for less than 13 days, the cells underwent CD4+ T cell isolation. Sequencing was performed with immunoSEQ multiplex PCR; in TCRdb, only in-frame clones are kept and a portion is missing. Altogether about 51,000 clones are present, approximately 74% being singletons, with the ten largest covering roughly 8.6%. Here the sequenced sample was CD4+ T cells from PBMCs cultured without peptide, taken before COVID-19 vaccination. The origin of the receptors is a human donor who had a prior SARS-CoV-2 infection.

This clone turned up a few times. Written as DNA, the CDR3 is TGTGCCAGCAGTAATGCGGGGACTAGTCGGTACTTC. This sequence encodes CASSNAGTSRYF. The chain combines TRBV6-5 with TRBJ2-5; 8 nucleotides line up with TRBD2. Germline V CDR1 and CDR2: MNHEY, SVGAGI. The CDR3 runs to 12 residues. The V and J ends lost 5 bases and 13 bases, in that order; junction bases with no gene match: 9.

V usage is TRBV9 and J usage is TRBJ2-2; perhaps TRBD2 as D (5 bases). V lost 4 bases to trimming and J lost 2 bases, with 12 bases between them. The germline V gene encodes CDR1 SGDLS and CDR2 YYNGEE. The length of the CDR3 is 15 residues. CDR3: CASSPRRENTGELFF. The CDR3 DNA reads TGTGCCAGCAGCCCCCGACGGGAAAACACCGGGGAGCTGTTTTTT.

The chain employs TRBV27 and TRBJ1-1; D may be TRBD1 (5 bases). The CDR3 is 17 residues long. V shed 5 bases and J shed 3 bases, with 22 bases lying between them. Per the germline V gene, CDR1 is MNHEY and CDR2 is SMNVEV (reference sequence). CDR3 in amino acids: CASSPRPPGIRDTEAFF. The CDR3 DNA is TGTGCCAGCAGTCCTCGACCCCCAGGGATACGGGACACTGAAGCTTTCTTT.

The rearrangement links TRBV3-1 (or the pseudogene TRBV3-2) to TRBJ2-1; D is ambiguous. Trimming stripped 4 bases from V and 0 bases from J, with 16 bases between. CDR1 and CDR2 (germline): LGHDT, YNNKEL (reference sequence). The CDR3 totals 17 residues. The CDR3 loop is CASSPLISLSSYNEQFF. CDR3 coding DNA: TGTGCCAGCAGCCCCCTTATTTCTCTCAGCTCCTACAATGAGCAGTTCTTC.

DNA for the CDR3: TGTGCCAGCAGCGGGAAGGGGGACAGAGCTTACAATGAGCAGTTCTTC. This gives the protein CASSGKGDRAYNEQFF. The rearrangement joins TRBV2 to TRBJ2-1, with TRBD1 identical over 7 bases. CDR3 length: 16 amino acids. Germline CDR1 and CDR2: SNHLY and FYNNEI. Trimming removed 6 bases from V and 4 bases from J; junction bases left unmatched: 12.

V gene TRBV18 combines with J gene TRBJ1-2, with D possibly being TRBD1 (6 bases). This CDR3 spans 13 amino acids. V gave up 2 bases and J gave up 8 bases, with 12 bases separating them. The V gene's germline CDR1 is KGHSH and CDR2 LQKENI. The CDR3: CASSPFQGRGYTF. The CDR3, as DNA: TGTGCCAGCTCACCATTCCAGGGGCGCGGCTACACCTTC.

The V call is TRBV6-1, the J call TRBJ1-5; the D is unclear. Per germline, CDR1 MNHNS and CDR2 SASEGT. V was pared by 3 bases and J by 6 bases, with 24 bases between. This CDR3 has 18 amino acids. The CDR3 loop is CASSDEPSEAGVGQPQHF. The CDR3, as DNA: TGTGCCAGCAGTGATGAGCCCTCGGAAGCCGGGGTGGGTCAGCCCCAGCATTTT.

The J gene is TRBJ2-6, the V gene TRBV30; no definite D call. V gave up 2 bases and J gave up 0 bases, with 5 bases separating them. Germline assignment: CDR1 GTSNPN and CDR2 SVGIG (reference sequence). The CDR3 extends over 14 amino acids. The CDR3: CAWSMDSGANVLTF. DNA for the CDR3: TGTGCCTGGAGTATGGACTCTGGGGCCAACGTCCTGACTTTC.

V gene TRBV27 combines with J gene TRBJ2-2, with D perhaps matching TRBD1 (6 bases). The CDR3 is 16 amino acids. V was clipped by 5 bases and J by 0 bases, with 13 bases between them. The germline gives CDR1 MNHEY, CDR2 SMNVEV (reference sequence). The CDR3 region is CASSAAGTSNTGELFF. CDR3 coding DNA: TGTGCCAGCAGTGCGGCCGGGACATCGAACACCGGGGAGCTGTTTTTT.

The chain combines TRBV7-6 with TRBJ2-1; 10 bases are a match to TRBD2. J was trimmed by 5 bases and V by 4 bases; bases with no gene match: 20. The germline gives CDR1 SGHVS, CDR2 FNYEAQ. The CDR3 consists of 20 residues. The DNA for the CDR3 is TGTGCCAGCAGCTACTCCGTTCCAATAGCGGGAGGAGGAGTCGACAATGAGCAGTTCTTC. It is translated as CASSYSVPIAGGGVDNEQFF.

This chain joins TRBV5-1 and TRBJ2-3; D is uncertain. The CDR3 spans 11 residues. Germline CDR1 and CDR2: SGHRS and YFSETQ. V was clipped by 6 bases and J by 0 bases, with 2 bases between them. The CDR3 here is CASTSTDTQYF. DNA for the CDR3: TGCGCCAGCACCAGCACAGATACGCAGTATTTT.

The chain links TRBV6-2 or TRBV6-3 to TRBJ2-6; D ambiguous. CDR3 size: 12 residues. The V gene lost 3 bases and the J gene lost 3 bases, with 0 bases spanning the gap. Germline V CDR1 and CDR2: MNHEY, SVGEGT. The CDR3 protein is CASSYGANVLTF. The CDR3 region has the DNA TGTGCCAGCAGTTATGGGGCCAACGTCCTGACTTTC.

This sequence joins TRBV6-2 or TRBV6-3 and TRBJ1-5, with 10 bases fitting TRBD1. Trimming removed 6 bases from V and 7 bases from J; junction bases left unmatched: 6. Germline CDR1 and CDR2: MNHEY and SVGEGT. The CDR3 length is 14 residues. CDR3 DNA sequence: TGTGCCAGCAGCCGACAGGGGGCAGAGCAGCCCCAGCATTTT. This gives the protein CASSRQGAEQPQHF.

This sequence joins TRBV19 and TRBJ2-2; tentatively, D is TRBD1 (6 bases). Germline assignment: CDR1 LNHDA and CDR2 SQIVND (reference sequence). The CDR3 covers 14 residues. V lost 5 bases to trimming and J lost 7 bases, with 14 bases between them. In DNA, the CDR3 is TGTGCCAGTAGTTGGGGACACCGCGGCGGGGAGCTGTTTTTT. Protein: CASSWGHRGGELFF.

CDR3 in DNA: TGCAGCGTTTACGCTTGGCAGGGCGCACATTACAATGAGCAGTTCTTC. Residues: CSVYAWQGAHYNEQFF. The rearrangement links TRBV29-1 to TRBJ2-1; a possible D gene is TRBD1 (5 bases). Trimming removed 5 bases from V and 4 bases from J, with 21 bases in between. CDR1 and CDR2 from the germline V gene are SQVTM and ANQGSEA. The CDR3 has 16 amino acids.

This clone was observed a few times. CDR3: CAISSSGGEQYF. The CDR3 coding sequence is TGTGCCATCAGTTCTAGCGGGGGGGAGCAGTACTTC. The chain employs TRBV10-3 and TRBJ2-7; 11 bases are a match to TRBD2. The CDR3 is 12 residues long. The V gene's germline CDR1 is ENHRY and CDR2 SYGVKD. J gave up 7 bases and V 5 bases, and 1 base lay outside the gene matches.

The chain uses TRBV19 and TRBJ2-2; possibly TRBD2 for D (7 bases). The CDR3 spans 14 residues. Trimming shortened V by 3 bases and J by 10 bases, and 15 bases separated the two germline ends. In germline, CDR1 is LNHDA, CDR2 SQIVND (reference sequence). This CDR3 reads CASSITGGRVELFF. The CDR3 region has the DNA TGTGCCAGTAGTATTACCGGGGGGCGGGTGGAGCTGTTTTTT. The variable domain in full, with the rest retrieved from reference TRBV19 and TRBJ2-2, is DGGITQSPKYLFRKEGQNVTLSCEQNLNHDAMYWYRQDPGQGLRLIYYSQIVNDFQKGDIAEGYSVSREKKESFPLTVTSAQKNPTAFYLCASSITGGRVELFFGEGSRLTVL.

J is TRBJ1-4 and V is TRBV3-1 (or the pseudogene TRBV3-2); no firm D call. V was shortened by 0 bases and J by 8 bases, with 10 bases between the two germline ends. Germline V gives CDR1 LGHDT, CDR2 YNNKEL (reference sequence). The CDR3 is 14 residues long. The CDR3 sequence is CASSQDLLSEKLFF. CDR3 in DNA: TGTGCCAGCAGCCAAGATCTCCTATCCGAAAAACTGTTTTTT.

The chain employs TRBV9 and TRBJ1-1; possibly TRBD1 for D (5 bases). The germline V and J ends were trimmed by 2 bases and 4 bases, with 21 bases remaining between them. The CDR3 contains 17 residues. The germline gives CDR1 SGDLS, CDR2 YYNGEE. In DNA form, the CDR3 reads TGTGCCAGCAGCGTGGGACCGATTGAAAACGGGGGCACTGAAGCTTTCTTT. This translates into CASSVGPIENGGTEAFF.

The chain combines TRBV19 with TRBJ1-1; unclear D gene. V was shortened by 5 bases and J by 1 base, with 11 bases between the two germline ends. The CDR3 has 14 residues. Germline V lookup: CDR1 LNHDA, CDR2 SQIVND (reference sequence). CDR3 protein: CASSSRTGNTEAFF. The CDR3 DNA reads as TGTGCCAGTAGTTCCAGGACGGGGAACACTGAAGCTTTCTTT.

The chain is built from TRBV6-5 and TRBJ1-1; D ambiguous. Germline CDR1 and CDR2: MNHEY and SVGAGI. There are 13 residues in the CDR3. The V gene lost 7 bases and the J gene lost 4 bases, with 13 bases spanning the gap. The CDR3 loop is CASTLELGTEAFF. CDR3 coding DNA: TGTGCCAGCACCCTAGAATTGGGCACTGAAGCTTTCTTT.

The V and J genes are TRBV12-3 or TRBV12-4 and TRBJ1-1; D may be TRBD1 (6 bases). Trimming pared 3 bases from V and 6 bases from J, leaving 11 bases between. The CDR3 is 13 residues long. Written as DNA, the CDR3 is TGTGCCAGCAGTTTCAGGGGTGGGGCTGAAGCTTTCTTT. It translates to CASSFRGGAEAFF.

The J gene is TRBJ2-2, the V gene TRBV5-6, with unresolved D. CDR1 and CDR2 (germline): SGHDT, YYEEEE. V lost 4 bases and J 0 bases, leaving 7 bases between the germline ends. CDR3 length: 14 amino acids. The CDR3 region has the DNA TGTGCCAGCAGCATGGGTGCGAACACCGGGGAGCTGTTTTTT. It codes for CASSMGANTGELFF.

The gene calls are TRBV12-3 or TRBV12-4 and TRBJ1-5; D call uncertain. The CDR3 loop spans 13 amino acids. Trimming removed 3 bases at V and 11 bases at J, with 14 bases between. The chain's CDR3 is CASSLKGVQAQHF. The CDR3 bases are TGTGCCAGCAGTTTGAAGGGTGTTCAAGCCCAGCATTTT.

This sequence joins TRBV19 and TRBJ1-3, with D unresolved. Between the trimmed V and J ends, which lost 1 base and 0 bases, there was a span of 4 bases. CDR1 is LNHDA and CDR2 is SQIVND in the germline V gene (reference sequence). This CDR3 is built from 14 residues. CDR3 protein: CASSIASSGNTIYF. The DNA of the CDR3 is TGTGCCAGTAGTATAGCCAGCTCTGGAAACACCATATATTTT.

The V gene is TRBV2, the J gene TRBJ2-4, with D uncertain. CDR1 SNHLY and CDR2 FYNNEI come from the germline V gene. The CDR3 loop spans 12 amino acids. V shed 3 bases and J shed 10 bases, with 10 bases lying between them. As DNA, the CDR3 is TGTGCCAGCAGTGACAGCTCGCGTATTCAGTACTTC. It is translated as CASSDSSRIQYF. Full variable domain (missing parts from reference TRBV2 and TRBJ2-4): EPEVTQTPSHQVTQMGQEVILRCVPISNHLYFYWYRQILGQKVEFLVSFYNNEISEKSEIFDDQFSVERPDGSNFTLKIRSTKLEDSAMYFCASSDSSRIQYFGAGTRLSVL.

This chain links TRBV19 with TRBJ1-4, with unresolved D. Germline V gives CDR1 LNHDA, CDR2 SQIVND (reference sequence). Trimming stripped 3 bases from V and 8 bases from J, with 13 bases between. CDR3 length equals 14 residues. The CDR3 DNA follows: TGTGCCAGTAGTATGGGTTCAGGAGTGGAAAAACTGTTTTTT. Translating gives CASSMGSGVEKLFF.

This chain links TRBV19 with TRBJ1-6; D may be TRBD1 (6 bases). The CDR3 is made up of 15 amino acids. Germline CDR1 is LNHDA and CDR2 is SQIVND (reference sequence). V was trimmed by 5 bases and J by 4 bases, leaving 12 bases between them. CDR3 sequence: CASSQADRYNSPLHF. DNA of the CDR3: TGTGCCAGTAGTCAGGCCGACAGGTATAATTCACCCCTCCACTTT.

DNA of the CDR3: TGCGCCAGCAGCTTGGGACCGAACTCTGGAAACACCATATATTTT. Its translation is CASSLGPNSGNTIYF. The gene calls are TRBV5-1 and TRBJ1-3, with D unclear. This CDR3 is 15 amino acids long. V was cut by 0 bases and J by 0 bases, with 7 bases left in between. Germline CDR1 SGHRS, CDR2 YFSETQ.